This T cell receptor beta chain was obtained from a study of blood T cell repertoires in COVID-19. About the research overall: COVID-19 samples from acute and convalescent phases originated in the United States, Italy and Spain. Sample material is recorded as cDNA or gDNA derived from T cells, B-cell-depleted T cells, or PBMCs.

This clone has just one count. Germline V gene lookup returns CDR1 MDHEN and CDR2 SYDVKM. V lost 2 bases, J lost 2 bases, and 8 bases stayed unmatched. This CDR3 spans 17 amino acids. Original processing notes: Reference gene primer amplification yielded estimated nucleated cell counts. The protocol was immunoSEQ multiplex PCR, while the TCRdb copy is restricted to in-frame clones and leaves out a portion. V, J and clone size are those of that table, while D and trimming were read from the DNA. The sample has 300,000 or so clones, about 82% seen once. Sequenced: peripheral blood. This receptor was identified in a woman between 50 and 59 years old with acute or convalescent COVID-19. The chain employs TRBV28 and TRBJ2-3; 9 bases fit TRBD2. The CDR3 spells CASSLIGLAGTTDTQYF. CDR3 bases: TGTGCCAGCAGTTTAATTGGGCTAGCGGGGACCACAGATACGCAGTATTTT.